A single sample is the source of the 6 T cell receptor beta chains below, sequenced in a study of T cell repertoires in cytomegalovirus infection. TCRdb independently ran MiXCR on the reads; one entry per CDR3 protein. In the table there are hundreds of thousands of distinct CDR3 sequences, 17% of which are singletons. Source material: PBMCs. The receptors were gathered from a human donor in good health (CMV status not recorded). Some clones in this sample may be carry-over from other donors' samples.

This clonotype has just a few counts. The CDR3 region is CASRTGTGGEKLFF. CDR3 coding DNA: TGCGCCAGCAGGACCGGGACAGGGGGAGAAAAACTGTTTTTT. The chain recombines TRBV5-1 with TRBJ1-4; 11 bases are shared with TRBD1. The V segment lost 5 bases and the J segment 8 bases; nucleotides outside the gene matches: 5. This CDR3 is 14 amino acids long. Germline V lookup: CDR1 SGHRS, CDR2 YFSETQ.

The rearrangement links TRBV7-9 to TRBJ2-3; D remains unclear. Looked up from germline, CDR1 is SEHNR and CDR2 is FQNEAQ (reference sequence). This CDR3 contains 12 residues. The V gene lost 5 bases and the J gene lost 2 bases, with 5 bases spanning the gap. The CDR3 region is CASSDDTDTQYF. CDR3 bases: TGTGCCAGCAGCGACGACACAGATACGCAGTATTTT. Full variable domain (remainder filled in from reference TRBV7-9 and TRBJ2-3): DTGVSQNPRHKITKRGQNVTFRCDPISEHNRLYWYRQTLGQGPEFLTYFQNEAQLEKSRLLSDRFSAERPKGSFSTLEIQRTEQGDSAMYLCASSDDTDTQYFGPGTRLTVL.

The chain joins TRBV20-1 to TRBJ1-4; 7 bases fit TRBD1. Trimming cost V 7 bases and J 7 bases; bases outside gene matches: 6. Germline-derived CDR1 and CDR2 are DFQATT and SNEGSKA (reference sequence). The length of the CDR3 is 12 residues. The CDR3 protein is CSVKGGTEKLFF. In DNA, the CDR3 is TGCAGTGTCAAAGGGGGCACTGAAAAACTGTTTTTT.

The gene calls are TRBV29-1 and TRBJ1-5; the D gene is possibly TRBD1 (5 bases). The CDR3 spans 13 residues. V was trimmed by 6 bases and J by 6 bases, leaving 15 bases between them. Germline V gives CDR1 SQVTM, CDR2 ANQGSEA. In DNA, the CDR3 is TGCAGCGTCGTGGGGGTGGAAGGTCAGCCCCAGCATTTT. It specifies CSVVGVEGQPQHF.

This clonotype appeared a few times. The J gene is TRBJ2-1, the V gene TRBV24-1; TRBD1 or TRBD2 may be the D gene (5 bases each). The germline V gene encodes CDR1 KGHDR and CDR2 SFDVKD. CDR3 length: 14 amino acids. V was trimmed by 0 bases and J by 7 bases, leaving 9 bases between them. The CDR3 nucleotides read TGTGCCACCAGTGATTTGGGGGGTCTTAATGAGCAGTTCTTC. Its protein is CATSDLGGLNEQFF.

The J gene is TRBJ2-2, the V gene TRBV4-1; 7 positions match TRBD1. Germline loops: CDR1 MGHRA, CDR2 YSYEKL. CDR3 length: 17 residues. V dropped 1 base and J dropped 5; count of bases not matched to a gene: 10. The CDR3 nucleotides are TGCGCCAGCAGCCAAGTCAACAGGGGCGGTGGTACCGGGGAGCTGTTTTTT. As protein: CASSQVNRGGGTGELFF.